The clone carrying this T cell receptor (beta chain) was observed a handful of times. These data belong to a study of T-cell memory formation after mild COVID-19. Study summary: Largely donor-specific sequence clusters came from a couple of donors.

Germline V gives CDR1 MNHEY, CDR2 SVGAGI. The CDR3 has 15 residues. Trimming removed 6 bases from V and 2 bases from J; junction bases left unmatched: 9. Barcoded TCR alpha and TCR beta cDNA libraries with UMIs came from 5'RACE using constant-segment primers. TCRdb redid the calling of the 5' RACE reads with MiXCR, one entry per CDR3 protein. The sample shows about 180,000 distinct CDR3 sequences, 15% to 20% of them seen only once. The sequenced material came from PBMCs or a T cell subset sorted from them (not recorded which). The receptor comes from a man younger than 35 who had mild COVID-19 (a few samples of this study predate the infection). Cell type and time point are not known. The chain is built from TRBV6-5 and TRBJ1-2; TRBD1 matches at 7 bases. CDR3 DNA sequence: TGTGCCAGCAGCTGGACAGGACCCGGGAACTATGGCTACACCTTC. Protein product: CASSWTGPGNYGYTF.